Described below is a single T cell receptor beta chain sequence and its context. In this sample, this clonotype turned up a few times. Its specific antigen is unknown. No base quality values were provided; no much bigger clone lies one nucleotide off. These data originate in a study of naive and memory T cell subsets (TCRdb year 2017). Study-wide context: Sorted naive and memory T cell subsets from peripheral blood were analyzed in the study using a UMI-based, open-source pipeline for TCR alpha and beta sequencing. RNA was DNase-treated and reverse transcribed with TCR constant-region primers, mostly using SuperScript III. Complete agreement was observed between the functional CMV T cell responses and the IgG serology results.

Library generation was performed with UMI-ligation and nested PCR. The beta constant-region primer consisted of an equimolar mixture of two oligonucleotides that together covered TRBC1 and TRBC2. Four rounds of PCR were used to amplify ligated cDNA, with nested alpha and beta constant-region primers being used together with the SP2 primer. A single-stranded oligonucleotide containing the SP2 primer and a 12-nucleotide UMI was joined to the 3' end of the cDNA by T4 RNA ligase 1. Incubation of the ligation reaction lasted 20-24 hours at 16 degrees C. PCR2 was typically run as a SYBR Green qPCR and stopped at a predetermined threshold to prevent over-amplification. All purifications after the first were performed with Agencourt AMPure XP magnetic beads. Libraries were quantified by Qubit and checked on a TapeStation, where a main peak was expected near 650 bp. The pooled libraries were sequenced on an Illumina MiSeq using v2 2x251 paired-end kits, which usually yielded roughly 0.85-2.2 million reads per sample. Each sample was pooled at about 4.2 nM, and roughly 4.5-7.5% PhiX was included to help cluster recognition. Per the authors' processing: Using tag matching that tolerated one base-pair mismatch, Decombinator assigned V and J genes to FASTQ reads that had been processed by Demultiplexor. UMIs were used by Collapsinator to correct both sequencing errors and frequency errors arising from PCR heterogeneity. CDR3Translator translated TCRs and extracted CDR3s from the conserved cysteine to the FGXG phenylalanine, flagging non-productive sequences. Repertoires were subsampled to equal numbers of UMI-defined TCRs before Gini, Shannon entropy and inverse Simpson indices were calculated. Power-law fits to clonotype abundance distributions were performed by maximum likelihood within the linear range. For one naive CD8 sample, the pipeline and MIGEC produced similar UMI counts, unique TCR numbers and clonal distributions. In one analysis, naive TCRs also found in any memory subset of the same donor were removed from the naive repertoire. The repertoires were searched for approximately 7,000 CMV-associated CDR3 sequences that had been compiled from VDJdb and a published dataset. TCRdb trimmed the raw reads at Q25, called clones with MiXCR and kept productive beta chains. CDR3 protein duplicates are merged, each entry listing the most common genes and DNA. TCRdb, not the authors, supplied the V and J calls. The sample table holds roughly 150,000 distinct CDR3 sequences, of which about 20% were seen once. The ten largest make up over 0.09% of the sample.

Points the paper makes about the study in general: The repertoire findings for the naive and memory subsets could not be validated against a ground truth, as none was available. In both CD4 and CD8 cells, a rise in Gini index and a fall in Shannon and inverse Simpson diversity were observed from naive through CM, EM and EMRA. Once error correction was done, more than 85% of naive TCR sequences showed up just once, which made the naive abundance distributions much steeper than those of the memory subsets. A few larger clonotypes were present in naive repertoires, particularly the CD8 repertoires, and these clonotypes were possibly memory cells re-expressing CD45RA. A power law was followed by TCR abundance, with an exponent that differed between naive and memory subsets but was consistent across the three individuals. RNA-based TCR counts may be affected by expression changes linked to T cell activation and differentiation. Single alpha or beta chain sequences, rather than paired alpha/beta receptors, were used to define clonotypes.

From the second PCR step onward, the TCR alpha chain libraries and the TCR beta chain libraries were amplified separately. To determine each donor's CMV status, fresh PBMCs were stimulated overnight with CMV viral lysate, and IFNgamma production from CD4+ T cells was then assessed. Using Miltenyi beads, CD4 T cells were first positively selected, and CD8 T cells were then positively selected from the CD4-negative fraction. Cells stained for CD3, CD4, CD8, CD45RA, CD27 and a live/dead dye were sorted on a BD Aria II into four subsets by CD45RA and CD27. Blood was obtained from a few healthy volunteers, and the blood from each volunteer was fractionated into CD4 and CD8 T cells and subsequently into four differentiation subsets. Approximately 130 ml of peripheral blood was drawn per donor, and PBMC were isolated by Ficoll-Paque PLUS density-gradient centrifugation. Sorted cells were lysed in RLT buffer, after which RNA was extracted using a Qiagen RNeasy kit and stored at -80 degrees C.

At the junction V is shortened by 0 bases and J by 4 bases, with 12 bases in between. In the germline V gene, CDR1 corresponds to SGHTA and CDR2 to FQGNSA. There are 15 amino acids in the CDR3, from cysteine to phenylalanine inclusive. Only the CDR3 DNA is retained, 45 bases long and in frame from the first base. This TCR was sampled from a human donor in good health. Recombination linked TRBV7-2 to TRBJ1-1; no confident D gene assignment can be made. The sequencing input was naive CD4+ T cells from blood. The cell subset or site tag for this specimen amounts to: naive T cells, CD45RA high CD27+. The DNA reads TGTGCCAGCAGCTTAGCCCCGACGATTACCACTGAAGCTTTCTTT. This yields the protein CASSLAPTITTEAFF.